The rows below give T cell receptor beta chains drawn from one sample of a study of shared clonotypes between healthy human individuals. Sequencing was performed with immunoSEQ multiplex PCR; in TCRdb, only in-frame clones are kept and a portion is missing. The sample has a few million clones, 90% to 95% seen once. The material sequenced was naive CD4+ T cells from PBMCs. The receptor source for this set is a man aged 18 to 30 in good health. Some clones in this sample may be carry-over from other donors' samples. Both conserved end residues are part of each CDR3. Each record gives: J gene, clone size, D gene, V gene, CDR3 protein, CDR3 DNA. The D gene is left open where the match is weak. Some rows have no size entry. The others give once, few or many, or a class for an expanded clone.

j_gene: TRBJ1-3; abundance: .; d_gene: .; v_gene: TRBV5-6; CDR3aa: CASSFSPGLSGNTIYF; CDR3nt: TGTGCCAGCAGCTTCAGTCCGGGACTGTCTGGAAACACCATATATTTT
j_gene: TRBJ2-3; abundance: .; d_gene: .; v_gene: TRBV7-9; CDR3aa: CASSWIRASTDTQYF; CDR3nt: TGTGCCAGCAGCTGGATTAGGGCTAGCACAGATACGCAGTATTTT
j_gene: TRBJ2-1; abundance: once; d_gene: .; v_gene: TRBV9; CDR3aa: CASSSGTDEVIYEQFF; CDR3nt: TGTGCCAGCAGCTCGGGGACCGACGAGGTCATCTATGAGCAGTTCTTC
j_gene: TRBJ2-3; abundance: .; d_gene: .; v_gene: TRBV5-1; CDR3aa: CASSLARVNTDTQYF; CDR3nt: TGCGCCAGCAGCTTGGCCAGGGTGAACACAGATACGCAGTATTTT
j_gene: TRBJ1-5; abundance: few; d_gene: .; v_gene: TRBV28; CDR3aa: CASSLNQPQHF; CDR3nt: TGTGCCAGCAGTCTGAATCAGCCCCAGCATTTT
j_gene: TRBJ1-1; abundance: few; d_gene: .; v_gene: TRBV2; CDR3aa: CASKGGTEAFF; CDR3nt: TGTGCCAGCAAAGGGGGCACTGAAGCTTTCTTT
j_gene: TRBJ1-1; abundance: .; d_gene: .; v_gene: TRBV5-8; CDR3aa: CASSLGGLNTEAFF; CDR3nt: TGTGCCAGCAGCTTGGGGGGGTTGAACACTGAAGCTTTCTTT
j_gene: TRBJ2-7; abundance: .; d_gene: .; v_gene: TRBV28; CDR3aa: CASSPGGEGTYEQYF; CDR3nt: TGTGCCAGCAGCCCCGGGGGAGAGGGAACCTACGAGCAGTACTTC
j_gene: TRBJ2-7; abundance: .; d_gene: .; v_gene: TRBV7-9; CDR3aa: CASSLDYEQYF; CDR3nt: TGTGCCAGCAGCTTAGATTACGAGCAGTACTTC
j_gene: TRBJ1-1; abundance: .; d_gene: TRBD1; v_gene: TRBV28; CDR3aa: CATLENRDSTEAFF; CDR3nt: TGTGCCACCCTGGAGAACCGGGACAGCACTGAAGCTTTCTTT
j_gene: TRBJ1-2; abundance: .; d_gene: TRBD1; v_gene: TRBV5-1; CDR3aa: CASSLAGGGDYGYTF; CDR3nt: TGCGCCAGCAGCTTGGCAGGGGGAGGGGACTATGGCTACACCTTC
j_gene: TRBJ1-5; abundance: .; d_gene: .; v_gene: TRBV15; CDR3aa: CATSRDSGQPQHF; CDR3nt: TGTGCCACCAGCAGAGATAGTGGTCAGCCCCAGCATTTT
j_gene: TRBJ1-4; abundance: few; d_gene: TRBD1; v_gene: TRBV2; CDR3aa: CASRDRDEKLFF; CDR3nt: TGTGCCAGCAGGGACAGGGACGAAAAACTGTTTTTT
j_gene: TRBJ2-5; abundance: .; d_gene: TRBD1; v_gene: TRBV28; CDR3aa: CASRNSGGKQETQYF; CDR3nt: TGTGCCAGCAGGAACTCAGGGGGCAAGCAAGAGACCCAGTACTTC
j_gene: TRBJ2-7; abundance: .; d_gene: TRBD2; v_gene: TRBV15; CDR3aa: CATSRDRTGTSGRAFEQYF; CDR3nt: TGTGCCACCAGCAGGGATAGGACCGGGACTAGCGGGAGGGCATTCGAGCAGTACTTC
j_gene: TRBJ2-5; abundance: .; d_gene: .; v_gene: TRBV20-1; CDR3aa: CSARAGETQYF; CDR3nt: TGCAGTGCTAGAGCAGGCGAGACTCAGTACTTC
j_gene: TRBJ2-1; abundance: .; d_gene: .; v_gene: TRBV6-1; CDR3aa: CASSAAGTGFISGVF; CDR3nt: TGTGCCAGCAGTGCTGCCGGGACAGGGTTTATTAGCGGGGTCTTC
j_gene: TRBJ2-7; abundance: .; d_gene: TRBD1; v_gene: TRBV10-3; CDR3aa: CAISANSGQGAYEQYF; CDR3nt: TGTGCCATCAGTGCCAATTCGGGACAGGGCGCCTACGAGCAGTACTTC
j_gene: TRBJ1-1; abundance: .; d_gene: .; v_gene: TRBV19; CDR3aa: CASSIQGMATEAFF; CDR3nt: TGTGCCAGTAGTATCCAGGGGATGGCCACTGAAGCTTTCTTT
j_gene: TRBJ2-7; abundance: .; d_gene: .; v_gene: TRBV7-8; CDR3aa: CASSTDINYEQYF; CDR3nt: TGTGCCAGCAGCACGGACATCAACTACGAGCAGTACTTC
j_gene: TRBJ2-7; abundance: .; d_gene: .; v_gene: TRBV25-1; CDR3aa: CASRRAGSFYEQYF; CDR3nt: TGTGCCAGCAGGCGGGCAGGGTCCTTCTACGAGCAGTACTTC
j_gene: TRBJ2-1; abundance: .; d_gene: .; v_gene: TRBV7-2; CDR3aa: CASSQQGASGSDEQFF; CDR3nt: TGTGCCAGCAGCCAACAGGGGGCTAGCGGGAGCGATGAGCAGTTCTTC
j_gene: TRBJ1-2; abundance: .; d_gene: .; v_gene: TRBV13; CDR3aa: CASSPPGRGRGGMSGYTF; CDR3nt: TGTGCCAGCAGCCCCCCGGGTAGAGGACGGGGGGGGATGTCTGGCTACACCTTC
j_gene: TRBJ2-1; abundance: .; d_gene: TRBD2; v_gene: TRBV7-6; CDR3aa: CASSSLPGLRNEQFF; CDR3nt: TGTGCCAGCAGCTCGCTTCCGGGACTAAGGAATGAGCAGTTCTTC
j_gene: TRBJ2-5; abundance: once; d_gene: TRBD1; v_gene: TRBV7-8; CDR3aa: CASSRGQGKETQYF; CDR3nt: TGTGCCAGCAGCCGCGGACAGGGGAAAGAGACCCAGTACTTC
j_gene: TRBJ1-1; abundance: .; d_gene: TRBD1; v_gene: TRBV18; CDR3aa: CASSPWTGEAFF; CDR3nt: TGTGCCAGCTCACCCTGGACAGGGGAAGCTTTCTTT
j_gene: TRBJ2-7; abundance: .; d_gene: TRBD1; v_gene: TRBV2; CDR3aa: CASSAGTGYEQYF; CDR3nt: TGTGCCAGCAGTGCTGGGACAGGCTACGAGCAGTACTTC
j_gene: TRBJ2-3; abundance: .; d_gene: .; v_gene: TRBV5-5; CDR3aa: CASSLATDTQYF; CDR3nt: TGTGCCAGCAGCTTGGCCACAGATACGCAGTATTTT
j_gene: TRBJ1-4; abundance: .; d_gene: .; v_gene: TRBV6-1; CDR3aa: CASRLNPRSEKLFF; CDR3nt: TGTGCCAGCAGACTCAACCCAAGGAGTGAAAAACTGTTTTTT
j_gene: TRBJ2-7; abundance: .; d_gene: .; v_gene: TRBV7-9; CDR3aa: CASSWGSSYEQYF; CDR3nt: TGTGCCAGCAGCTGGGGGAGCTCCTACGAGCAGTACTTC
j_gene: TRBJ2-7; abundance: .; d_gene: .; v_gene: TRBV6-6; CDR3aa: CASSYSRGSSYEQYF; CDR3nt: TGTGCCAGCAGTTACTCGAGGGGGTCCTCCTACGAGCAGTACTTC
j_gene: TRBJ2-1; abundance: .; d_gene: TRBD2; v_gene: TRBV19; CDR3aa: CASSIPGLVYNEQFF; CDR3nt: TGTGCCAGTAGTATCCCGGGACTAGTTTACAATGAGCAGTTCTTC
j_gene: TRBJ1-2; abundance: .; d_gene: .; v_gene: TRBV15; CDR3aa: CATSSPFSPSSGGYGYTF; CDR3nt: TGTGCCACCAGCAGCCCCTTTTCCCCTTCCTCGGGCGGCTATGGCTACACCTTC
j_gene: TRBJ2-7; abundance: .; d_gene: .; v_gene: TRBV5-4; CDR3aa: CASSLIDSYEQYF; CDR3nt: TGTGCCAGCAGCTTGATAGACTCCTACGAGCAGTACTTC
j_gene: TRBJ2-2; abundance: .; d_gene: TRBD1; v_gene: TRBV29-1; CDR3aa: CSVGTGYTGELFF; CDR3nt: TGCAGCGTTGGGACAGGGTACACCGGGGAGCTGTTTTTT
j_gene: TRBJ2-7; abundance: .; d_gene: .; v_gene: TRBV27; CDR3aa: CASREKAGRPYEQYF; CDR3nt: TGTGCCAGCAGGGAGAAGGCAGGGCGACCCTACGAGCAGTACTTC
j_gene: TRBJ2-7; abundance: .; d_gene: TRBD2; v_gene: TRBV2; CDR3aa: CASSYGLAGGRDEQYF; CDR3nt: TGTGCCAGCAGTTACGGACTAGCGGGAGGGCGAGACGAGCAGTACTTC
j_gene: TRBJ2-1; abundance: .; d_gene: .; v_gene: TRBV7-3; CDR3aa: CASSPSSSNYNEQFF; CDR3nt: TGTGCCAGCAGCCCTTCTAGCAGCAACTACAATGAGCAGTTCTTC
j_gene: TRBJ1-1; abundance: .; d_gene: .; v_gene: TRBV29-1; CDR3aa: CSVHPTGTEAFF; CDR3nt: TGCAGCGTGCACCCCACGGGAACTGAAGCTTTCTTT
j_gene: TRBJ1-1; abundance: .; d_gene: TRBD1; v_gene: TRBV19; CDR3aa: CASSTQGERAEAFF; CDR3nt: TGTGCCAGTAGTACTCAGGGGGAGCGGGCTGAAGCTTTCTTT
j_gene: TRBJ2-3; abundance: .; d_gene: .; v_gene: TRBV7-8; CDR3aa: CASSRERASTDTQYF; CDR3nt: TGTGCCAGCAGCCGTGAGCGGGCTAGCACAGATACGCAGTATTTT
j_gene: TRBJ2-5; abundance: .; d_gene: .; v_gene: TRBV7-7; CDR3aa: CASSLGLTASQETQYF; CDR3nt: TGTGCCAGCAGCTTGGGGTTGACAGCAAGCCAAGAGACCCAGTACTTC
j_gene: TRBJ2-7; abundance: .; d_gene: .; v_gene: TRBV7-9; CDR3aa: CASSGGGPYEQYF; CDR3nt: TGTGCCAGCAGCGGTGGTGGACCCTACGAGCAGTACTTC
j_gene: TRBJ2-7; abundance: .; d_gene: .; v_gene: TRBV7-2; CDR3aa: CASSLGTVVSYEQYF; CDR3nt: TGTGCCAGCAGCTTAGGGACAGTAGTATCCTACGAGCAGTACTTC
j_gene: TRBJ2-7; abundance: .; d_gene: .; v_gene: TRBV6-5; CDR3aa: CASSPLPAGRYEQYF; CDR3nt: TGTGCCAGCAGCCCCCTCCCGGCAGGAAGGTACGAGCAGTACTTC